Listed here are 20 T cell receptor beta chains from one sample, sequenced in a study of memory CD4+ T cells and cytomegalovirus serostatus. The protocol was immunoSEQ multiplex PCR, while the TCRdb copy is restricted to in-frame clones and leaves out a portion. The sample gives around 54,000 clones, about 80% of which show up once; roughly 2.7% is in the top ten. Single viable CD3+CD4+CD8-CD45RO+ cells were sorted as the memory CD4+ T cells. The sequenced material came from memory CD4+ T cells from blood. The origin of the receptors is an adult in good health and CMV-seropositive.

The V call is TRBV2, the J call TRBJ1-1, with D possibly matching TRBD1 (5 bases). Looked up from germline, CDR1 is SNHLY and CDR2 is FYNNEI. With 3 bases removed from V and 1 base from J, the gap between germline ends came to 6 bases. The length of the CDR3 is 13 residues. The CDR3 reads CASSEGGNTEAFF. Here the CDR3 DNA reads TGTGCCAGCAGTGAGGGGGGGAACACTGAAGCTTTCTTT.

This chain connects TRBV5-1 to TRBJ2-7, with 14 bases aligning to TRBD2. V lost 4 bases to trimming and J lost 3 bases; unmatched junction nucleotides: 12. The CDR3 is 18 amino acids. The germline CDR1 and CDR2 sequences are SGHRS and YFSETQ. Here the CDR3 reads CASSTVPGLAGANYEQYF. Here the CDR3 DNA reads TGCGCCAGCAGCACAGTCCCGGGACTAGCGGGGGCCAACTACGAGCAGTACTTC. The whole variable domain, remainder taken from reference TRBV5-1 and TRBJ2-7, is KAGVTQTPRYLIKTRGQQVTLSCSPISGHRSVSWYQQTPGQGLQFLFEYFSETQRNKGNFPGRFSGRQFSNSRSEMNVSTLELGDSALYLCASSTVPGLAGANYEQYFGPGTRLTVT.

V gene TRBV7-7 combines with J gene TRBJ2-1; tentative D call: TRBD2 (5 bases). Germline values: CDR1 SSHAT, CDR2 FNYEAQ (reference sequence). Between the trimmed V and J ends, which lost 1 base and 7 bases, there was a span of 11 bases. CDR3 size: 14 residues. In DNA, the CDR3 is TGTGCCAGCAGCTTAGGTGGCAGAGGGAATGAGCAGTTCTTC. It specifies CASSLGGRGNEQFF.

This clone has more than one count but fewer than ten. The V call is TRBV6-1, the J call TRBJ2-2, with a possible D match to TRBD2 (5 bases). The CDR3 spans 13 residues. The V and J ends lost 11 bases and 8 bases respectively, with 18 bases between them. The V gene's germline CDR1 is MNHNS and CDR2 SASEGT. In nucleotides, the CDR3 is TGTGCCCTAAGTGGGGAGACTCTGGGGGAGCTGTTTTTT. Amino acid sequence: CALSGETLGELFF.

V is TRBV28 and J is TRBJ2-1; 8 nucleotides align to TRBD2. CDR3 length equals 15 residues. The V segment lost 1 base and the J segment 5 bases; nucleotides outside the gene matches: 4. Germline loops: CDR1 MDHEN, CDR2 SYDVKM. CDR3 sequence reads: CASSLYTGGDNEQFF. The CDR3 nucleotides are TGTGCCAGCAGTTTATACACCGGGGGGGACAATGAGCAGTTCTTC.

V usage is TRBV28 and J usage is TRBJ2-5, with 7 bases fitting TRBD1. V trimming: 5 bases; J trimming: 2 bases; junction bases outside the gene matches: 8. This CDR3 region has 15 residues. Germline-derived CDR1 and CDR2 are MDHEN and SYDVKM. CDR3: CASSTYRGRQETQYF. CDR3 coding DNA: TGTGCCAGCAGTACCTACAGGGGAAGGCAAGAGACCCAGTACTTC.

V usage is TRBV7-9 and J usage is TRBJ1-2, with TRBD1 matching 7 bases. This CDR3 comprises 14 residues. V lost 7 bases, J lost 6 bases, and 11 bases stayed unmatched. CDR1 is SEHNR, CDR2 FQNEAQ, per germline (reference sequence). The CDR3 DNA follows: TGTGCCAGCACCGAACTTGCAGGGGGGGATGGCTACACCTTC. This codes for CASTELAGGDGYTF.

This clone was detected only a few times. The chain has TRBV27 and TRBJ1-1; TRBD1 matches at 12 bases. CDR3 size: 18 residues. The germline gives CDR1 MNHEY, CDR2 SMNVEV (reference sequence). The V segment lost 5 bases and the J segment 6 bases; nucleotides outside the gene matches: 16. CDR3 sequence reads: CASSPTPGQGASWSEAFF. Written as DNA, the CDR3 is TGTGCCAGCAGTCCTACCCCGGGACAGGGGGCTTCATGGTCTGAAGCTTTCTTT.

The chain couples TRBV11-2 to TRBJ2-3; D gene ambiguous. Germline V gene data show CDR1 as SGHAT and CDR2 as FQNNGV. V dropped 5 bases and J dropped 4 bases, with 7 bases sitting between them. The CDR3 totals 12 residues. The CDR3 spells CASSQESDTQYF. The DNA of the CDR3 is TGTGCCAGCAGCCAGGAGTCAGATACGCAGTATTTT. The full variable domain, its missing parts supplied by reference TRBV11-2 and TRBJ2-3, is EAGVAQSPRYKIIEKRQSVAFWCNPISGHATLYWYQQILGQGPKLLIQFQNNGVVDDSQLPKDRFSAERLKGVDSTLKIQPAKLEDSAVYLCASSQESDTQYFGPGTRLTVL.

The J gene is TRBJ2-3, the V gene TRBV4-1; TRBD1 might be the D (5 bases). The CDR3 has 17 amino acids. Germline CDR1 is MGHRA and CDR2 is YSYEKL. V shed 2 bases and J shed 1 base, with 16 bases lying between them. The CDR3 spells CASSQQKGLEGTDTQYF. The CDR3 coding sequence is TGCGCCAGCAGCCAACAGAAGGGGCTAGAAGGCACAGATACGCAGTATTTT.

This clone was seen only a few times. The rearrangement joins TRBV30 to TRBJ2-2; tentative D call: TRBD2 (5 bases). The CDR3 is made up of 15 amino acids. Looked up from germline, CDR1 is GTSNPN and CDR2 is SVGIG (reference sequence). V was clipped by 0 bases and J by 2 bases, with 10 bases between them. As DNA, the CDR3 is TGTGCCTGGAGTGTCGGCGGGCCCAACACCGGGGAGCTGTTTTTT. It specifies CAWSVGGPNTGELFF.

This chain joins TRBV20-1 and TRBJ2-3, with D uncertain. The CDR3 has 10 residues. V dropped 7 bases and J dropped 10 bases, with 12 bases sitting between them. In germline, CDR1 is DFQATT, CDR2 SNEGSKA (reference sequence). The CDR3 protein is CSVLQGPQYF. CDR3 in DNA: TGCAGTGTTTTACAAGGGCCGCAGTATTTT.

CDR3 coding DNA: TGCGCGTGTTCGGCGGCCGGGGCCAACGTCCTGACTTTC. Encoded protein: CACSAAGANVLTF. The chain has TRBV5-1 and TRBJ2-6, with no clear D. CDR1 is SGHRS and CDR2 is YFSETQ in the germline V gene. This CDR3 has 13 residues. Variable domain in full (rest from reference TRBV5-1 and TRBJ2-6): KAGVTQTPRYLIKTRGQQVTLSCSPISGHRSVSWYQQTPGQGLQFLFEYFSETQRNKGNFPGRFSGRQFSNSRSEMNVSTLELGDSALYLCACSAAGANVLTFGAGSRLTVL.

The chain couples TRBV7-9 to TRBJ1-1; a weak D match, TRBD1 (5 bases). Trimming stripped 8 bases from V and 4 bases from J, with 17 bases between. CDR1 is SEHNR and CDR2 is FQNEAQ in the germline V gene (reference sequence). This CDR3 contains 14 residues. The CDR3 spells CASGDRGTVTEAFF. The CDR3 DNA reads as TGTGCCAGCGGCGATCGGGGGACGGTCACTGAAGCTTTCTTT.

The chain combines TRBV30 with TRBJ2-1; no firm D call. The CDR3 sequence is 11 residues long. The germline gives CDR1 GTSNPN, CDR2 SVGIG (reference sequence). Trimming shortened V by 4 bases and J by 15 bases, and 16 bases separated the two germline ends. CDR3: CAWTSTLGPFF. As DNA, the CDR3 is TGTGCCTGGACTTCGACCCTAGGTCCGTTCTTC. The full variable domain, in which reference TRBV30 and TRBJ2-1 provide the parts outside the CDR3, is SQTIHQWPATLVQPVGSPLSLECTVEGTSNPNLYWYRQAAGRGLQLLFYSVGIGQISSEVPQNLSASRPQDRQFILSSKKLLLSDSGFYLCAWTSTLGPFFGPGTRLTVL.

The V and J genes are TRBV6-1 and TRBJ1-4, with D possibly matching TRBD1 (5 bases). CDR1 and CDR2 (germline): MNHNS, SASEGT. Trimming took 4 bases from V and 9 from J, leaving 12 bases between them. The CDR3 has 13 residues. CDR3 coding DNA: TGTGCCAGCAGTGGGCTTGAGGGGAAAAAACTGTTTTTT. Translating gives CASSGLEGKKLFF.

The chain employs TRBV18 and TRBJ2-7, with D possibly being TRBD1 (6 bases). Trimming removed 4 bases from V and 6 bases from J, with 16 bases in between. The CDR3 sequence is 14 residues long. The germline V gene encodes CDR1 KGHSH and CDR2 LQKENI. Here the CDR3 DNA reads TGTGCCAGCTCACAAGACGGACAGTCCGGCGAGCAGTACTTC. This translates into CASSQDGQSGEQYF.

This clone was counted a few times. The rearrangement uses TRBV6-1 and TRBJ1-3; unclear D gene. There are 14 residues in the CDR3. Germline V CDR1 and CDR2: MNHNS, SASEGT. Trimming stripped 4 bases from V and 5 bases from J, with 12 bases between. In DNA, the CDR3 is TGTGCCAGCAGTGTGGGAGGTATCCGAAACACCATATATTTT. Amino acid sequence: CASSVGGIRNTIYF.

The chain links TRBV6-5 to TRBJ1-3, with 10 bases that match TRBD1. The CDR3 loop spans 15 amino acids. V lost 0 bases, J lost 9 bases, and 5 bases stayed unmatched. Germline lookup yields CDR1 MNHEY and CDR2 SVGAGI. The CDR3 sequence: CASSYSDRGVGTIYF. CDR3 DNA sequence: TGTGCCAGCAGTTACTCGGACAGGGGGGTCGGCACCATATATTTT.

Only a few counts were recorded for this clone. The rearrangement joins TRBV14 to TRBJ1-2; weak D call: TRBD1 (6 bases). This CDR3 has 13 amino acids. The germline CDR1 and CDR2 sequences are SGHDN and FVKESK. V dropped 3 bases and J dropped 8 bases, with 13 bases sitting between them. CDR3 nucleotides: TGTGCCAGCAGCCACGGGACAATAAGCGGCTACACCTTC. Translated: CASSHGTISGYTF.